This entry lists 10 T cell receptor beta chains sequenced from one sample in a study of technical replicates of blood from a handful of donors. Sequencing used immunoSEQ multiplex PCR; TCRdb keeps in-frame clones, though not all of them. Seen here are 60,000 to 85,000 clones, around 96% observed once, and the top ten hold about 0.35%. The sample taken for sequencing was T cells isolated from PBMCs. The source is a human donor in good health.

This clone was detected only a few times. The chain couples TRBV2 to TRBJ1-1, with D tentatively TRBD1 (5 bases). CDR1 is SNHLY, CDR2 FYNNEI, per germline. There are 14 residues in the CDR3. The V gene lost 6 bases and the J gene lost 11 bases, with 22 bases spanning the gap. CDR3 region: CASRGGGREFRAFF. CDR3 coding DNA: TGTGCCAGCAGGGGGGGAGGCAGGGAGTTCCGCGCTTTCTTT.

The V and J genes are TRBV18 and TRBJ1-1, with D possibly being TRBD1 (5 bases). The V gene's germline CDR1 is KGHSH and CDR2 LQKENI. The V end lost 3 bases, the J end lost 2 bases, and 13 bases lay between the germline ends. The CDR3 consists of 15 residues. The DNA of the CDR3 is TGTGCCAGCTCACCGCCGACGGGGGGTAACACTGAAGCTTTCTTT. Translation gives CASSPPTGGNTEAFF.

The CDR3 protein is CASSLGRSATEAFF. CDR3 nucleotides: TGTGCCAGCAGCTTGGGCCGGAGTGCCACCGAAGCTTTCTTT. This rearrangement joins TRBV5-4 to TRBJ1-1; D not certain. The V gene's germline CDR1 is SGHNT and CDR2 YYREEE (reference sequence). Between the trimmed V and J ends, which lost 0 bases and 8 bases, there was a span of 14 bases. This CDR3 comprises 14 residues.

This rearrangement joins TRBV13 to TRBJ2-4; 8 bases are a match to TRBD1. Germline-derived CDR1 and CDR2 are PRHDT and FYEKMQ (reference sequence). V shed 3 bases, J shed 6 bases, and the junction held 10 bases outside the gene matches. CDR3 length: 16 amino acids. This CDR3 reads CASSFYRQGSLNIQYF. The CDR3 nucleotides are TGTGCCAGCAGCTTCTATCGACAGGGGTCTCTAAACATTCAGTACTTC.

V usage is TRBV7-3 and J usage is TRBJ2-7; 10 nucleotides agree with TRBD1. V gave up 0 bases and J gave up 2 bases; unmatched junction bases: 7. CDR3 length equals 17 residues. The germline V gene has CDR1 SGHTA and CDR2 FQGTGA. This CDR3 reads CASSLTGGQGRTYEQYF. For the CDR3, the DNA is TGTGCCAGCAGCTTAACAGGGGGACAGGGGAGAACCTACGAGCAGTACTTC.

V usage is TRBV5-4 and J usage is TRBJ2-1; 8 nucleotides line up with TRBD1. The CDR3 extends over 17 amino acids. V lost 6 bases to trimming and J lost 5 bases; unmatched junction nucleotides: 16. In germline, CDR1 is SGHNT, CDR2 YYREEE (reference sequence). The CDR3 loop reads CASTQSKRTGWHNEQFF. In DNA, the CDR3 is TGTGCCAGCACCCAGTCTAAGAGGACAGGGTGGCACAATGAGCAGTTCTTC.

The chain links TRBV11-2 to TRBJ2-5; TRBD1 matches 9 bases. The CDR3 runs to 14 residues. Germline V lookup: CDR1 SGHAT, CDR2 FQNNGV. The junction had 6 bases not matched to a gene; V was cut back by 5 bases and J by 5 bases. Here the CDR3 DNA reads TGTGCCAGCAGCGGACAGGGGCCTCCGGAGACCCAGTACTTC. Encoded protein: CASSGQGPPETQYF.

The chain has TRBV11-3 and TRBJ1-4; D not certain. CDR1 SGHNT and CDR2 YENEEA come from the germline V gene. This CDR3 contains 16 residues. Trimming left V 5 bases short and J 0 bases short, with 13 bases between. The CDR3 loop is CASSPTGEATNEKLFF. The CDR3 DNA reads TGTGCCAGCAGCCCGACCGGGGAGGCAACTAATGAAAAACTGTTTTTT.

The V and J genes are TRBV6-5 and TRBJ1-1; no reliable D call. The CDR3 runs 13 residues. The germline CDR1 and CDR2 sequences are MNHEY and SVGAGI. The germline V and J ends were trimmed by 1 base and 3 bases, with 6 bases remaining between them. The CDR3, as DNA: TGTGCCAGCAGTTACTTCCGGGACACTGAAGCTTTCTTT. It encodes CASSYFRDTEAFF.

V and J are TRBV2 and TRBJ1-5, with 9 bases that match TRBD1. V was pared by 6 bases and J by 6 bases, with 6 bases of the junction left unmatched. In germline, CDR1 is SNHLY, CDR2 FYNNEI. CDR3 length: 14 residues. In nucleotides, the CDR3 is TGTGCCAGCAGAGGACAGGGGACCGGTCAGCCCCAGCATTTT. This codes for CASRGQGTGQPQHF.